Below, one T cell receptor (beta chain) is given with its context. The antigen is not known. The data were taken from a study of breast tumors, draining lymph nodes, adjacent tissues. The study's findings and limits: Tumors had less TCR diversity than lymph nodes, more than nontumor tissue.

Germline lookup yields CDR1 SGHAT and CDR2 FQDESV (reference sequence). The V gene lost 3 bases and the J gene lost 7 bases, with 12 bases spanning the gap. This CDR3 is 13 amino acids long. TCRdb recomputed calls from the multiplex PCR reads with MiXCR, one row per CDR3 protein. The data hold over 200,000 distinct CDR3 sequences, with roughly 32% observed a single time. Samples came from axillary lymph nodes draining the breast cancer. The sequence came from a female donor with breast cancer. Some clones in this sample may be carry-over from other donors' samples. Sequencing was performed on axillary lymph node tissue. The V call is TRBV11-1, the J call TRBJ1-2; D may be TRBD1 (5 bases). The CDR3 sequence is CASSLGTSGGYTF. The CDR3 DNA sequence: TGTGCCAGCAGCTTGGGGACTAGCGGTGGCTACACCTTC.